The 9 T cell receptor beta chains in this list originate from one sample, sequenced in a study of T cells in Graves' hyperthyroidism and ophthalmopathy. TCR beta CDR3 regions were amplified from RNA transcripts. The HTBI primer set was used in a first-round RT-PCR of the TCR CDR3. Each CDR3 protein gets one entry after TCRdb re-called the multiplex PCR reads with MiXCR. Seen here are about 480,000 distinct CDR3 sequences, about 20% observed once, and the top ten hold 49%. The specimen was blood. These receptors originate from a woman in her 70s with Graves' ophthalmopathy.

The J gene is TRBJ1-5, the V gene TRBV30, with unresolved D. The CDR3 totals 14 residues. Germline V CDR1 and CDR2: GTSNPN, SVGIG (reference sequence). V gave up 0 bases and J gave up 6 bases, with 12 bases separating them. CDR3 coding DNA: TGTGCCTGGAGTGTACAATTTGGGGTTCAGCCCCAGCATTTT. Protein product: CAWSVQFGVQPQHF.

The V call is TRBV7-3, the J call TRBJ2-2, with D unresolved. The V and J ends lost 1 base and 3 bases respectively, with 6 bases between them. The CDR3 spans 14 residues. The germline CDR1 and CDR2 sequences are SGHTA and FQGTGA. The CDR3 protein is CASSLNDDTGELFF. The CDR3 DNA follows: TGTGCCAGCAGCTTAAACGATGACACCGGGGAGCTGTTTTTT.

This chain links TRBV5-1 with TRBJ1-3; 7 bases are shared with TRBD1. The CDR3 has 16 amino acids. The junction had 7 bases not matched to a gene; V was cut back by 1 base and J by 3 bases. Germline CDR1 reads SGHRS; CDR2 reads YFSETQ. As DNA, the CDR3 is TGCGCCAGCAGCTTGCGTGAGGGGGCTAGTGGAAACACCATATATTTT. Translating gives CASSLREGASGNTIYF.

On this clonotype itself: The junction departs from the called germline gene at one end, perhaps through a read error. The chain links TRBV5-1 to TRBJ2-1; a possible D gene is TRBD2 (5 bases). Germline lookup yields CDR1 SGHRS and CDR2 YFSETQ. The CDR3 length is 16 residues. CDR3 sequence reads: CASSLVSGGSYNEQFF. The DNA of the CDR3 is TGTGCCAGCAGCTTGGTAAGCGGAGGCTCCTACAATGAGCAGTTCTTC. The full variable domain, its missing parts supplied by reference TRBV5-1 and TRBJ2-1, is KAGVTQTPRYLIKTRGQQVTLSCSPISGHRSVSWYQQTPGQGLQFLFEYFSETQRNKGNFPGRFSGRQFSNSRSEMNVSTLELGDSALYLCASSLVSGGSYNEQFFGPGTRLTVL.

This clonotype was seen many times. Here the CDR3 reads CASMLDRGSYEQYF. In nucleotides, the CDR3 is TGTGCCAGCATGCTGGACAGGGGATCCTACGAGCAGTACTTC. V usage is TRBV6-2 or TRBV6-3 and J usage is TRBJ2-7, with 9 positions matching TRBD1. CDR3 length equals 14 residues. Germline V gene data show CDR1 as MNHEY and CDR2 as SVGEGT. V lost 7 bases to trimming and J lost 1 base; unmatched junction nucleotides: 5.

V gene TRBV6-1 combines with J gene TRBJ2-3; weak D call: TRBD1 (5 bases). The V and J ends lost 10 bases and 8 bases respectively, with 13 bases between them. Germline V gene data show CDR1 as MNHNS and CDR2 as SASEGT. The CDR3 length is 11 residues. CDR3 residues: CATSPRGTQYF. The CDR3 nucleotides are TGTGCCACCTCGCCAAGGGGTACGCAGTATTTT.

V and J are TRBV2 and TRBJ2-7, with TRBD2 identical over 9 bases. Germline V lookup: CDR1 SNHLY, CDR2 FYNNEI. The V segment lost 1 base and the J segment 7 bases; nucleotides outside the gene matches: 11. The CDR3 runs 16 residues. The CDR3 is CASSEGGAGGRWEQYF. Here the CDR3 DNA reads TGTGCCAGCAGTGAAGGAGGAGCGGGAGGCCGGTGGGAGCAGTACTTC.

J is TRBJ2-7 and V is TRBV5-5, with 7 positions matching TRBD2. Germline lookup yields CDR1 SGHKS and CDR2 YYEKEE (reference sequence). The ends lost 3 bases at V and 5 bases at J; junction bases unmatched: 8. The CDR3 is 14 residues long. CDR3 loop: CASSWVGGPHEQYF. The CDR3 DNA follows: TGTGCCAGCAGCTGGGTGGGAGGGCCCCACGAGCAGTACTTC.

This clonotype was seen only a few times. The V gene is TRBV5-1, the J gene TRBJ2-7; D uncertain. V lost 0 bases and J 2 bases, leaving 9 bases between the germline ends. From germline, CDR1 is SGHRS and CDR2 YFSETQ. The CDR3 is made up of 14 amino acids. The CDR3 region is CASSLEGKTYEQYF. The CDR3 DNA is TGCGCCAGCAGCTTGGAAGGAAAAACCTACGAGCAGTACTTC.